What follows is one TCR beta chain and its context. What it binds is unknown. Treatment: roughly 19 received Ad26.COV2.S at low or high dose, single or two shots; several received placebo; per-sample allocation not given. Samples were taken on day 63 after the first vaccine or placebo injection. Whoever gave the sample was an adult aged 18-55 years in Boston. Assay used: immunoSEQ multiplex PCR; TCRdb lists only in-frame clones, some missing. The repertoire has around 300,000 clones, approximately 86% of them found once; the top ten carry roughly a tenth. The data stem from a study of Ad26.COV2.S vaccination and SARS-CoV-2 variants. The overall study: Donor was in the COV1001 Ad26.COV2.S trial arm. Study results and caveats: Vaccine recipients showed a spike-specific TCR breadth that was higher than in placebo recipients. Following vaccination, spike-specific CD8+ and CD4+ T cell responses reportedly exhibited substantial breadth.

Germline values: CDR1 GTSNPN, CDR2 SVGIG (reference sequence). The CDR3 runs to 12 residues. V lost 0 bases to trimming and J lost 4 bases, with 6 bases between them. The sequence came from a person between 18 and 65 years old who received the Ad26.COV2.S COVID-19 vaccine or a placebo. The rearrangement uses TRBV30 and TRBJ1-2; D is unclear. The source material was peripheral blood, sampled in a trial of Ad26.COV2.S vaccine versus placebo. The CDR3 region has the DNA TGTGCCTGGAGTGTATTTTCCTATGGCTACACCTTC. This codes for CAWSVFSYGYTF.